This entry features one TCR beta chain sequence. Its specificity is unknown. Donors sampled were nominally healthy, though unrecorded immune exposures were likely. Use of 60 Vbeta and 13 Jbeta primers characterized the PCR. Sequencing was performed with immunoSEQ multiplex PCR; in TCRdb, only in-frame clones are kept and a portion is missing. The sample consists of some 150,000 clones, approximately 78% of them appearing once. The CDR3 totals 13 residues. In germline, CDR1 is GTSNPN, CDR2 SVGIG (reference sequence). These data belong to a study of cytomegalovirus exposure and HLA in healthy donors. Overall study findings and caveats: TCR beta sequences numbering some 17,000 were associated with HLA alleles at 0.05 false discovery rate in a later analysis.

What was sequenced was PBMCs. This TCR was recovered from a woman aged 18-35 years in good health and CMV-seronegative. The rearrangement joins TRBV30 to TRBJ2-5, with D perhaps TRBD1 (6 bases). Near its end, the DNA agrees better with TRBJ2-7, so the J call may be wrong. The CDR3 DNA follows: TGTGCCTGGACAACAGGGTCGGGCTACGAGCAGTACTTC. The encoded protein is CAWTTGSGYEQYF.